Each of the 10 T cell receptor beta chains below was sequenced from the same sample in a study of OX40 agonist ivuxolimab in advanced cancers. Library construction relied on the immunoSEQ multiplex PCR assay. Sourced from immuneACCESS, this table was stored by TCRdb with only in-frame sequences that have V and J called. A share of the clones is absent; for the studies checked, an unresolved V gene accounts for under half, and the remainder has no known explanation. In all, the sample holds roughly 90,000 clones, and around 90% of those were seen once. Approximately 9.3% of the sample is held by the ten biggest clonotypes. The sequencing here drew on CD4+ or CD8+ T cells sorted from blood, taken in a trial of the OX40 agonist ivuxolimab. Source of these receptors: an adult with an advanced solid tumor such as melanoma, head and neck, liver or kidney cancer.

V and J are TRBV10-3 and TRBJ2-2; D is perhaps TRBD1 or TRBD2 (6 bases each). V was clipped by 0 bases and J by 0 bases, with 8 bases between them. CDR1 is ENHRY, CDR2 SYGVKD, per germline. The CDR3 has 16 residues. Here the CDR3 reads CAISESRGANTGELFF. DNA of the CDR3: TGTGCCATCAGTGAGTCGAGGGGGGCGAACACCGGGGAGCTGTTTTTT.

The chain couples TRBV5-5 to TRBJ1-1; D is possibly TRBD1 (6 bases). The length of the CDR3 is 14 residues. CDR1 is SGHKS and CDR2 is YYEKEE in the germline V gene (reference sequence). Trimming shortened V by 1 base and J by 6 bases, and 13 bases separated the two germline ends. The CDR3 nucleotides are TGTGCCAGCAGCTTGACAGGGCGATGGCCTGAAGCTTTCTTT. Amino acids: CASSLTGRWPEAFF. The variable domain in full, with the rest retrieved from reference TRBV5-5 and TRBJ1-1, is DAGVTQSPTHLIKTRGQQVTLRCSPISGHKSVSWYQQVLGQGPQFIFQYYEKEERGRGNFPDRFSARQFPNYSSELNVNALLLGDSALYLCASSLTGRWPEAFFGQGTRLTVV.

DNA for the CDR3: TGTGCCAGCAGGGTGGCCGGGGAGACCCAGTACTTC. It specifies CASRVAGETQYF. V is TRBV11-2 and J is TRBJ2-5; unclear D gene. This CDR3 contains 12 residues. Trimming stripped 6 bases from V and 5 bases from J, with 10 bases between. CDR1 and CDR2 (germline): SGHAT, FQNNGV.

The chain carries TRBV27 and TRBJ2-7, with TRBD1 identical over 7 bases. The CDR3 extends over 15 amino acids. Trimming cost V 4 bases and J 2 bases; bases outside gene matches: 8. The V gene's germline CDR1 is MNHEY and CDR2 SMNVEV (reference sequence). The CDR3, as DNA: TGTGCCAGCAGTTCCTACCGGGACAGCGCCTACGAGCAGTACTTC. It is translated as CASSSYRDSAYEQYF.

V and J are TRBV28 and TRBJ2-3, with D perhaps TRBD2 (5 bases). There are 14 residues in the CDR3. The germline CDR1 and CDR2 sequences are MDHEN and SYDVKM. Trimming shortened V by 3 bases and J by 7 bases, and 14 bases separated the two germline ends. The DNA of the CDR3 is TGTGCCAGCAGTTTGGCCCTAGCTATAAATACGCAGTATTTT. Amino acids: CASSLALAINTQYF.

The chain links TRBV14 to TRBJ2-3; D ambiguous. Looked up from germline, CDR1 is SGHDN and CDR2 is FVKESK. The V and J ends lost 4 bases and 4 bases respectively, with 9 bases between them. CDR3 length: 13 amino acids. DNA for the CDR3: TGTGCCAGCAGCCCGCTTCAGGCAGATACGCAGTATTTT. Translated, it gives CASSPLQADTQYF.

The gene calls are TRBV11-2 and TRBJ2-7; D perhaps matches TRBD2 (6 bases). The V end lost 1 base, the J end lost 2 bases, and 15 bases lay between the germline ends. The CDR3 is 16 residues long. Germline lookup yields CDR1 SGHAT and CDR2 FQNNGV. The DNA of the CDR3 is TGTGCCAGCAGCTTAGTGTGGGGGGAGTCGGCCTACGAGCAGTACTTC. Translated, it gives CASSLVWGESAYEQYF.

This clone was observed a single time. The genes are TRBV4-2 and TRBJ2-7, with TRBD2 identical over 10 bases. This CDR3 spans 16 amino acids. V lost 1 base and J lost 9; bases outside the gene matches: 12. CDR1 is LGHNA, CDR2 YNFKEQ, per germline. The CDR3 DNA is TGTGCCAGCAGCCAAGTGGTTCTAGCGGGAGTAAGGGGGCAGTACTTC. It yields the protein CASSQVVLAGVRGQYF.

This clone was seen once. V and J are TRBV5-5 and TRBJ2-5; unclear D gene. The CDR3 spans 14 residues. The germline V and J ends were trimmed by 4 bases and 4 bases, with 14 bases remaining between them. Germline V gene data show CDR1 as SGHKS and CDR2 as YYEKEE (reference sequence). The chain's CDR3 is CASSPWGGSETQYF. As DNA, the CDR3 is TGTGCCAGCAGCCCCTGGGGTGGGTCAGAGACCCAGTACTTC.

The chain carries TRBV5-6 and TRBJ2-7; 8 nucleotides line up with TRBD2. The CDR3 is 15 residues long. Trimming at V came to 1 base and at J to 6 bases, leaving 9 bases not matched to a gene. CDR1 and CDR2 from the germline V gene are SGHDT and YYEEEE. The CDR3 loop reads CASSLFASGRGEQYF. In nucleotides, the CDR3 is TGTGCCAGCAGCTTGTTTGCCAGCGGGAGAGGCGAGCAGTACTTC.